What follows are 2 T cell receptor beta chains derived from one specimen sequenced in a study of immune characterization of retroperitoneal liposarcoma (dated by TCRdb to the late 2010s). Library generation was performed with PCR. Data came from a NextSeq 500. TCRdb trimmed the raw reads at Q25, called clones with MiXCR and kept productive beta chains. Duplicate CDR3 protein sequences are folded into a single record with the most common DNA and genes. This sample lists about 2,600 distinct CDR3 sequences; 35% to 50% were detected once. The ten largest make up approximately 40% of the sample. The sequenced sample consisted of tumor tissue. Receptors were obtained from a male donor with retroperitoneal liposarcoma.

By sample share, this clonotype is medium-sized. This rearrangement joins TRBV5-5 to TRBJ2-1; D unclear. Trimming cost V 0 bases and J 6 bases, with 7 bases left between them. The CDR3 is 13 residues long. Germline lookup yields CDR1 SGHKS and CDR2 YYEKEE (reference sequence). CDR3 bases: TGTGCCAGCAGCTTGGATCTACGCAATGAGCAGTTCTTC. As protein: CASSLDLRNEQFF.

By proportion, this clonotype is large (0.1 to 1%). The V and J genes are TRBV6-1 and TRBJ1-4; tentative D call: TRBD1 (5 bases). The CDR3 covers 13 residues. With 8 bases removed from V and 5 bases from J, the gap between germline ends came to 12 bases. Germline CDR1 MNHNS, CDR2 SASEGT. The CDR3 loop is CASQRTQNEKLFF. In DNA, the CDR3 is TGTGCCAGCCAGAGGACACAAAATGAAAAACTGTTTTTT.